This T cell receptor beta chain emerged from a study of cytomegalovirus exposure and HLA in healthy donors. Broader study findings: Later analysis identified some 16,000 TCR beta sequences associated with HLA alleles, using a false discovery rate threshold of 0.05.

The CDR3 covers 12 residues. Trimming removed 5 bases at V and 9 bases at J, with 11 bases between. CDR1 and CDR2 (germline): SEHNR, FQNEAQ (reference sequence). About this clone itself: Its target is not known.

The study ran its PCR with 60 Vbeta and 13 Jbeta primers. Clones were read by immunoSEQ multiplex PCR, and TCRdb kept only the in-frame ones, dropping some. This sample has a few hundred thousand clones, with about 80% found just once. The gene calls are TRBV7-9 and TRBJ2-1; TRBD1 is a possible D gene (6 bases). The sequenced sample consisted of PBMCs. The receptor was derived from a woman aged 40 to 49 in good health and CMV-seronegative. The CDR3 DNA is TGTGCCAGCAGCATATCACAGGGTGAGCAGTTCTTC. Encoded protein: CASSISQGEQFF.